This TCR beta chain was recorded in a study of blood T cells in healthy people across ages. Study-wide results and limits: Aged donors had fewer naive CD4+ cells and lower diversity than long-lived donors.

With regard to this clonotype: What it binds is unknown. A read error may account for a junction end that differs from germline.

Alongside a J-beta primer mix, a sample-barcoded 5' primer served in a second PCR lasting about 7 to 12 cycles. In TCRdb, the 5' RACE reads were re-called with MiXCR into one record per CDR3 protein. The sample records some 710,000 distinct CDR3 sequences, about a fifth being singletons. CDR3 size: 14 residues. This clonotype originated in a man in his 70s in good health. Sequences were obtained from blood. The chain is built from TRBV12-3 or TRBV12-4 and TRBJ2-1, with D uncertain. As DNA, the CDR3 is TGTGTCAGCAGTTTATCACGGGTGGGCAATGAGCAGTTCTTC. It encodes CVSSLSRVGNEQFF.